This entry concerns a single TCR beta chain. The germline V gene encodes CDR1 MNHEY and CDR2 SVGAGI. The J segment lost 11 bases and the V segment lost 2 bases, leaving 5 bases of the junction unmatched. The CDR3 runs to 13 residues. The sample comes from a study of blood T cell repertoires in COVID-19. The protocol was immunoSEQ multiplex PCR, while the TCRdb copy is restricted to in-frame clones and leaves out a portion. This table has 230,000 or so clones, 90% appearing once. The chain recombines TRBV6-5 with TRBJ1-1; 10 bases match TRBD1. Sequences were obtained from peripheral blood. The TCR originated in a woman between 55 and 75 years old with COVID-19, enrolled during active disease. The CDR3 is CASSYRQGADAFF. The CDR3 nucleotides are TGTGCCAGCAGTTACCGACAGGGGGCGGATGCTTTCTTT.